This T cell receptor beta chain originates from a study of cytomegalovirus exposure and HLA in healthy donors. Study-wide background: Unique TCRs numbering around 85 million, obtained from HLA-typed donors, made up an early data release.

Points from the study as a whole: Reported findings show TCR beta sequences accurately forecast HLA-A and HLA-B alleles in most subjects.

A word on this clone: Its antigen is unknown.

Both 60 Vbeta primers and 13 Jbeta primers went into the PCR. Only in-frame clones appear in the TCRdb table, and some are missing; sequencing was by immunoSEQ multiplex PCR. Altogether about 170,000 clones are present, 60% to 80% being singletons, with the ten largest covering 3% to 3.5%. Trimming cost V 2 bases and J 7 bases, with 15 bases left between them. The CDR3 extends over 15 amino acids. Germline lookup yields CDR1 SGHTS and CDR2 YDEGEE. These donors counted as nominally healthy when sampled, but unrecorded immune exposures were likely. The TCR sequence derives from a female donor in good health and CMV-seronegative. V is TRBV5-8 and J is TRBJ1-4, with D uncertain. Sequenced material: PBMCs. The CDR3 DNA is TGTGCCAGCAGCTTTAAGGGCAGCGGGCCTGAAAAACTGTTTTTT. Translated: CASSFKGSGPEKLFF.